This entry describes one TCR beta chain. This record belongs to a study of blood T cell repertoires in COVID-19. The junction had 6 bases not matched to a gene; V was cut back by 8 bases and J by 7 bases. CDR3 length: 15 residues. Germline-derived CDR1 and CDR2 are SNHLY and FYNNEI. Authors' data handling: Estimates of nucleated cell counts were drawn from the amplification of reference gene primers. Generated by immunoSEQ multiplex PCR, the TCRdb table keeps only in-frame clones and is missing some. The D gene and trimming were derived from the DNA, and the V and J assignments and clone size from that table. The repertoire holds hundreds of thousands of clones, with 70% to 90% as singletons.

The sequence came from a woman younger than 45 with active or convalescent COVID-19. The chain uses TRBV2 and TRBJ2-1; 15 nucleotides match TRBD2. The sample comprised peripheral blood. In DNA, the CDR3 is TGTGCCAGCGGTGGACTAGCGGGAGGGGAGAATGAGCAGTTCTTC. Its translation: CASGGLAGGENEQFF.